These 11 T cell receptor beta chains came from one sample sequenced in a study of control samples from healthy donors and cancer patients. Sequenced by immunoSEQ multiplex PCR; TCRdb stores in-frame clones only, minus some. The table records tens of thousands of clones, approximately 90% of them present only once. The specimen sequenced was blood. Receptors were obtained from a woman aged 25 to 39 in good health.

This chain connects TRBV6-5 to TRBJ1-5; 7 bases agree with TRBD1. The V gene end was trimmed by 5 bases and the J gene end by 2 bases; junction bases not matched to a gene: 3. The CDR3 has 14 residues. Germline V gene data show CDR1 as MNHEY and CDR2 as SVGAGI. CDR3 in amino acids: CASSRQGGNQPQHF. DNA for the CDR3: TGTGCCAGCAGTCGACAGGGTGGCAATCAGCCCCAGCATTTT.

V is TRBV2 and J is TRBJ2-2; D is possibly TRBD2 (6 bases). Germline loops: CDR1 SNHLY, CDR2 FYNNEI. The germline V and J ends were trimmed by 3 bases and 4 bases, with 9 bases remaining between them. The CDR3 has 14 amino acids. CDR3 in amino acids: CASSDRGTTGELFF. CDR3 bases: TGTGCCAGCAGTGATCGGGGGACCACCGGGGAGCTGTTTTTT.

The genes are TRBV7-9 and TRBJ2-4, with 7 bases matching TRBD1. Germline V lookup: CDR1 SEHNR, CDR2 FQNEAQ (reference sequence). This CDR3 region has 19 residues. The trim removed 4 bases at V and 0 bases at J, leaving 15 bases unmatched. DNA of the CDR3: TGTGCCAGCAGCTCTGTGGGGACAGCCCCCGGACTAGCCAAAAACATTCAGTACTTC. This encodes CASSSVGTAPGLAKNIQYF.

The rearrangement joins TRBV25-1 to TRBJ1-2; D is undetermined. Germline V lookup: CDR1 MGHDK, CDR2 SYGVNS. The CDR3 is 15 residues long. V shed 1 base and J shed 8 bases, with 17 bases lying between them. The CDR3 sequence: CASSESIGQVRGYTF. The CDR3 nucleotides are TGTGCCAGCAGTGAATCAATCGGGCAGGTGCGGGGCTACACCTTC.

The genes are TRBV6-9 and TRBJ1-6; tentative D call: TRBD1 (5 bases). The CDR3 is 16 residues long. Trimming took off 0 bases at V and 7 bases at J, with 13 bases between the two ends. Germline V lookup: CDR1 MNHGY, CDR2 SVAAGI. The CDR3 sequence is CASSYSGGSPNSPLHF. CDR3 coding DNA: TGTGCCAGCAGTTATTCGGGGGGGTCCCCAAATTCACCCCTCCACTTT.

This clone was counted once. The chain has TRBV23-1 and TRBJ1-5; D is undetermined. TRBV23-1 is treated as an ORF (open reading frame) with a function not yet certain. The V and J ends lost 8 bases and 6 bases respectively, with 11 bases between them. This CDR3 region has 12 residues. CDR3: CASSHRGQPQHF. The CDR3 DNA is TGCGCCAGCTCACATCGAGGTCAGCCCCAGCATTTT.

The V and J genes are TRBV6-1 and TRBJ1-2; 8 positions match TRBD1. The CDR3 length is 15 residues. With 1 base clipped from V and 8 bases from J, the junction kept 9 bases outside the gene matches. Germline CDR1 is MNHNS and CDR2 is SASEGT. Here the CDR3 DNA reads TGTGCCAGCAGTGAAGTTCCAGGGGGCGCGTGGGGCTACACCTTC. This gives the protein CASSEVPGGAWGYTF.

The V gene is TRBV5-5, the J gene TRBJ1-2; the D gene is possibly TRBD1 (6 bases). CDR3 length: 12 residues. Germline lookup yields CDR1 SGHKS and CDR2 YYEKEE (reference sequence). V lost 4 bases to trimming and J lost 2 bases, with 6 bases between them. CDR3 in amino acids: CASSQGNYGYTF. In DNA, the CDR3 is TGTGCCAGCAGCCAGGGGAACTATGGCTACACCTTC. Looking up the rest from reference TRBV5-5 and TRBJ1-2 gives the full variable domain: DAGVTQSPTHLIKTRGQQVTLRCSPISGHKSVSWYQQVLGQGPQFIFQYYEKEERGRGNFPDRFSARQFPNYSSELNVNALLLGDSALYLCASSQGNYGYTFGSGTRLTVV.

This rearrangement joins TRBV7-3 to TRBJ2-1, with 10 bases lining up with TRBD1. The CDR3 length is 16 residues. The junction had 0 bases not matched to a gene; V was cut back by 1 base and J by 0 bases. In germline, CDR1 is SGHTA, CDR2 FQGTGA. The CDR3 DNA reads as TGTGCCAGCAGCTTAAGGGACAGGGGCTCCTACAATGAGCAGTTCTTC. Translated, it gives CASSLRDRGSYNEQFF.

The V call is TRBV19, the J call TRBJ1-5, with 10 bases lining up with TRBD1. The germline CDR1 and CDR2 sequences are LNHDA and SQIVND (reference sequence). The trim removed 1 base at V and 4 bases at J, leaving 4 bases unmatched. The CDR3 loop spans 16 amino acids. CDR3 region: CASSIVAGQGNQPQHF. The CDR3 DNA sequence: TGTGCCAGTAGTATAGTCGCGGGACAGGGGAATCAGCCCCAGCATTTT.

This clone has only one observation. The chain recombines TRBV3-1 (or the pseudogene TRBV3-2) with TRBJ2-7; possibly TRBD1 or TRBD2 for D (5 bases each). Trimming pared 5 bases from V and 2 bases from J, leaving 10 bases between. Germline assignment: CDR1 LGHDT and CDR2 YNNKEL (reference sequence). The CDR3 is 13 residues long. The CDR3 region is CASSGGPPYEQYF. CDR3 nucleotides: TGTGCCAGCAGCGGGGGTCCCCCCTACGAGCAGTACTTC.